The 26 T cell receptor beta chains in this list originate from one sample, sequenced in a study of T cell clonality in common variable immunodeficiency. Sequenced by immunoSEQ multiplex PCR; TCRdb stores in-frame clones only, minus some. The sample was found to contain tens of thousands of clones, and every one recurs. The source material was peripheral blood mononuclear cells. The origin of the receptors is a person aged 18-70 years in good health.

Many counts were recorded for this clone. The CDR3 is cut off 3 residues early in the read; its end comes from the germline J gene. The chain employs TRBV5-1 and TRBJ2-5, with D possibly matching TRBD1 (6 bases). The germline V and J ends were trimmed by 0 bases and 1 base, with 7 bases remaining between them. Germline V lookup: CDR1 SGHRS, CDR2 YFSETQ. The CDR3 is made up of 14 amino acids. CDR3 protein: CASSLEGGQETQYF. Partial CDR3 DNA: TGCGCCAGCAGCTTGGAAGGGGGCCAAGAGACC.

Many counts were recorded for this clone. Coverage ceases 3 residues before the CDR3 finishes, and the germline J gene fills in the end. V usage is TRBV10-1 and J usage is TRBJ2-2, with 7 bases identical to TRBD1. The length of the CDR3 is 16 residues. Looked up from germline, CDR1 is WNHNN and CDR2 is SYGVQD (reference sequence). The V segment lost 7 bases and the J segment 3 bases; nucleotides outside the gene matches: 11. CDR3 region: CASIATGSADTGELFF. The covered CDR3 bases are TGCGCCAGCATCGCGACAGGGTCCGCGGACACCGGGGAG.

This clone was seen repeatedly, ten times or more. The DNA ends 3 residues before the CDR3 does, and the rest of the CDR3 is filled in from the germline J gene. The chain combines TRBV19 with TRBJ2-7; 7 bases line up with TRBD1. Losses at the gene ends were 2 bases for V and 3 bases for J; bases not matched to a gene: 13. CDR1 and CDR2 (germline): LNHDA, SQIVND (reference sequence). This CDR3 comprises 17 residues. CDR3 sequence: CASSIRGTGTDIYEQYF. The part of the CDR3 DNA that was read is TGTGCCAGTAGTATAAGGGGGACCGGGACAGATATCTACGAG.

This clone has ten or more counts. The CDR3 is cut off 3 residues early in the read; its end comes from the germline J gene. The chain joins TRBV2 to TRBJ1-2; 8 nucleotides align to TRBD1. Germline V CDR1 and CDR2: SNHLY, FYNNEI. V trimming: 6 bases; J trimming: 7 bases; junction bases outside the gene matches: 13. This CDR3 region has 15 residues. CDR3 loop: CASSRLRTGTFGYTF. CDR3 DNA (partial): TGTGCCAGCAGCAGGCTACGGACAGGGACCTTTGGC.

This clone was picked up many times. The CDR3 is cut off 3 residues early in the read; its end comes from the germline J gene. The chain combines TRBV14 with TRBJ1-2; TRBD1 matches at 10 bases. The CDR3 consists of 18 residues. The V and J ends lost 2 bases and 2 bases, in that order; junction bases with no gene match: 11. The germline V gene encodes CDR1 SGHDN and CDR2 FVKESK. The CDR3 is CASSQQGQGHFLNYGYTF. The covered CDR3 bases are TGTGCCAGCAGCCAACAGGGACAGGGGCATTTTTTGAACTATGGC.

This clone was found a few times. Sequencing ends 3 residues short of the CDR3 end; the germline J gene provides the rest. The chain is built from TRBV5-1 and TRBJ2-3; D possibly corresponds to TRBD1 (6 bases). The CDR3 sequence is 15 residues long. The germline gives CDR1 SGHRS, CDR2 YFSETQ. V was cut by 4 bases and J by 1 base, with 13 bases left in between. The CDR3 sequence: CASSPRTVGTDTQYF. Incomplete CDR3 DNA: TGCGCCAGCAGCCCCCGGACAGTCGGCACAGATACG.

This clone was recorded many times. From the germline J gene comes the end of the CDR3, since the read stops 3 residues before it. The chain recombines TRBV5-4 with TRBJ2-5; 7 bases line up with TRBD2. The CDR3 runs to 16 residues. Unmatched junction bases numbered 12, after V lost 2 bases and J lost 5 bases. Germline CDR1 SGHNT, CDR2 YYREEE (reference sequence). CDR3 region: CASSFGGLAAIETQYF. Incomplete CDR3 DNA: TGTGCCAGCAGCTTCGGTGGGCTAGCGGCGATCGAGACC.

This clone came up a few times. The sequence runs out 3 residues before the end of the CDR3; the remainder is reconstructed from the germline J gene. This chain uses TRBV27 with TRBJ2-5; 7 positions agree with TRBD2. Losses at the gene ends were 4 bases for V and 5 bases for J; bases not matched to a gene: 7. The germline CDR1 and CDR2 sequences are MNHEY and SMNVEV (reference sequence). The CDR3 is 14 residues long. The sequenced CDR3 bases are TGTGCCAGCAGTTGGACTAGGGGACGGGAGACC. Protein product: CASSWTRGRET. The whole CDR3 sequence reads CASSWTRGRETQYF.

This clone has ten or more counts. Coverage ceases 3 residues before the CDR3 finishes, and the germline J gene fills in the end. J is TRBJ2-7 and V is TRBV28; D uncertain. V lost 7 bases and J 5 bases, leaving 21 bases between the germline ends. CDR1 MDHEN and CDR2 SYDVKM come from the germline V gene. The CDR3 sequence is 15 residues long. Incomplete CDR3 DNA: TGTGCCAGCAACCTCGTCCACCGACAAACAGACGAG. Amino acids: CASNLVHRQTDE. The entire CDR3 sequence reads CASNLVHRQTDEQYF. Variable domain in full (rest from reference TRBV28 and TRBJ2-7): DVKVTQSSRYLVKRTGEKVFLECVQDMDHENMFWYRQDPGLGLRLIYFSYDVKMKEKGDIPEGYSVSREKKERFSLILESASTNQTSMYLCASNLVHRQTDEQYFGPGTRLTVT.

To note about this clone: The DNA ends 3 residues before the CDR3 does, and the rest of the CDR3 is filled in from the germline J gene. This sequence joins TRBV7-8 and TRBJ2-3, with a tentative D call TRBD1 (5 bases). The CDR3 contains 15 residues. Germline-derived CDR1 and CDR2 are SGHVS and FQNEAQ. The CDR3 sequence: CASSLAQTADQPQYF. Incomplete CDR3 DNA: TGTGCCAGCAGCTTAGCGCAGACAGCAGATCAGCCG.

The table lists this clone with many counts. The read gets to within 3 residues of the CDR3 end, and the germline J gene fills in the rest. The rearrangement links TRBV20-1 to TRBJ2-3; 8 nucleotides match TRBD2. V was pared by 2 bases and J by 2 bases, with 6 bases of the junction left unmatched. The CDR3 is made up of 15 amino acids. Per germline, CDR1 DFQATT and CDR2 SNEGSKA (reference sequence). The CDR3 reads CSARIAGRLTDTQYF. CDR3 bases read: TGCAGTGCTAGAATAGCGGGGAGACTCACAGATACG.

This clone was counted between two and nine times. The sequenced fragment ends 3 residues before the CDR3 boundary, so the rest is inferred from the germline J gene. The chain is built from TRBV27 and TRBJ2-7, with D maybe TRBD1 (6 bases). Between the trimmed V and J ends, which lost 5 bases and 5 bases, there was a span of 16 bases. The CDR3 totals 14 residues. The germline CDR1 and CDR2 sequences are MNHEY and SMNVEV (reference sequence). Here the CDR3 reads CASSPNGRGNEQYF. The CDR3 bases that were read are TGTGCCAGCAGTCCCAATGGCAGGGGCAACGAG.

This clone was found many times. The read ends 3 residues before the CDR3 terminus; that terminus is restored from the germline J gene. The chain combines TRBV7-9 with TRBJ1-2; 11 bases map to TRBD1. The CDR3 extends over 15 amino acids. V was pared by 5 bases and J by 4 bases, with 6 bases of the junction left unmatched. CDR1 and CDR2 (germline): SEHNR, FQNEAQ (reference sequence). CDR3 DNA (partial): TGTGCCAGCAGCCAAGGACAGGGGGCCTCCTATGGC. This translates into CASSQGQGASYG. The entire CDR3 sequence reads CASSQGQGASYGYTF.

This clone was picked up many times. The read ends 3 residues early relative to the CDR3; the germline J gene fills the gap. The rearrangement joins TRBV6-1 to TRBJ1-1; the D gene is possibly TRBD1 (5 bases). V lost 2 bases, J lost 1 base, and 14 bases lay in between. The CDR3 is 16 residues long. Germline-derived CDR1 and CDR2 are MNHNS and SASEGT. CDR3 sequence: CASSEYAGSPNTEAFF. The CDR3 bases that were read are TGTGCCAGCAGTGAATACGCAGGGAGTCCGAACACTGAA.

A remark on this clone: The CDR3 end lies 3 residues beyond the end of the read and is filled in from the germline J gene. The gene calls are TRBV5-1 and TRBJ2-5; weak D call: TRBD2 (5 bases). Trimming took off 2 bases at V and 5 bases at J, with 10 bases between the two ends. CDR3 size: 13 residues. The germline gives CDR1 SGHRS, CDR2 YFSETQ. The covered CDR3 bases are TGCGCCAGCAGCTTAACGGGGTCTGAGACC. Its translation: CASSLTGSET. The CDR3 as a whole reads CASSLTGSETQYF.

The table lists this clone with many counts. The CDR3 loop is CASSLRGQGLLNTEAFF. The CDR3 DNA, read in part, is TGTGCCAGCAGCCTCCGAGGACAGGGACTTCTGAACACTGAA. The rearrangement joins TRBV2 to TRBJ1-1, with 8 bases aligning to TRBD1. The read ends 3 residues early relative to the CDR3; the germline J gene fills the gap. J was trimmed by 0 bases and V by 6 bases; bases with no gene match: 12. Looked up from germline, CDR1 is SNHLY and CDR2 is FYNNEI. This CDR3 has 17 residues.

This clone was picked up a small number of times. The sequenced fragment ends 3 residues before the CDR3 boundary, so the rest is inferred from the germline J gene. The rearrangement uses TRBV19 and TRBJ2-7, with 10 bases matching TRBD1. CDR3 length equals 20 residues. With V trimmed by 1 base and J by 4 bases, 19 bases remained unmatched. Looked up from germline, CDR1 is LNHDA and CDR2 is SQIVND (reference sequence). CDR3 in amino acids: CASSIGQSGTGVSSTYEQYF. The DNA read from the CDR3 is TGTGCCAGTAGTATAGGACAATCCGGGACAGGGGTCTCCTCTACTTACGAG.

This clone was observed many times. The sequence runs out 3 residues before the end of the CDR3; the remainder is reconstructed from the germline J gene. The chain joins TRBV2 to TRBJ1-1, with TRBD1 identical over 12 bases. The germline gives CDR1 SNHLY, CDR2 FYNNEI. There are 15 residues in the CDR3. The junction had 3 bases not matched to a gene; V was cut back by 6 bases and J by 1 base. The CDR3 DNA, read in part, is TGTGCCAGCAGAGGGGACAGGGGGCCGAACACTGAA. Its translation is CASRGDRGPNTE. The whole CDR3 sequence reads CASRGDRGPNTEAFF.

This clone was picked up a small number of times. The CDR3 is cut off 3 residues early in the read; its end comes from the germline J gene. V and J are TRBV20-1 and TRBJ1-2, with TRBD1 matching 9 bases. This CDR3 is 13 amino acids long. Germline trimming cut 1 base from V and 6 bases from J; bases unmatched to any gene: 3. Germline V gene sequence: CDR1 DFQATT, CDR2 SNEGSKA (reference sequence). Incomplete CDR3 DNA: TGCAGTGCTAGAGGGGACAGGGCGGATGGC. Protein: CSARGDRADG. In full, the CDR3 is CSARGDRADGYTF.

Remarks on this clone: The CDR3 is cut off 3 residues early in the read; its end comes from the germline J gene. The chain is built from TRBV29-1 and TRBJ2-3, with D possibly matching TRBD1 (6 bases). This CDR3 is built from 13 residues. Germline V gene lookup returns CDR1 SQVTM and CDR2 ANQGSEA. Trimming shortened V by 1 base and J by 6 bases, and 11 bases separated the two germline ends. CDR3 DNA (partial): TGCAGCGTTGAAGTAGCAGGGGCCGATACG. This translates into CSVEVAGADT. The whole CDR3 reads CSVEVAGADTQYF.

This clone is labeled medium-sized (0.01 to 0.1%). From the germline J gene comes the end of the CDR3, since the read stops 3 residues before it. This chain links TRBV4-2 with TRBJ2-3; maybe TRBD1 (8 bases). Trimming cost V 4 bases and J 4 bases, with 30 bases left between them. The CDR3 spans 20 residues. From germline, CDR1 is LGHNA and CDR2 YNFKEQ. Incomplete CDR3 DNA: TGTGCCAGCAGCCCAAAATACTACAGGGGGGGAAACGGGGTCCCAGATACG. It encodes CASSPKYYRGGNGVPDT. The CDR3 in its entirety is CASSPKYYRGGNGVPDTQYF.

In its sample, this clone was seen many times. Coverage ceases 3 residues before the CDR3 finishes, and the germline J gene fills in the end. The chain has TRBV30 and TRBJ2-7, with TRBD1 matching 11 bases. J was trimmed by 5 bases and V by 2 bases; bases with no gene match: 8. CDR3 size: 15 residues. CDR1 GTSNPN and CDR2 SVGIG come from the germline V gene (reference sequence). This CDR3 is CAWSRGTGGIDEQYF. CDR3 bases read: TGTGCCTGGAGTAGGGGGACAGGGGGGATCGACGAG.

There are a few counts of this clone. From the germline J gene comes the end of the CDR3, since the read stops 3 residues before it. This chain links TRBV19 with TRBJ2-7, with a possible D match to TRBD2 (5 bases). Trimming removed 5 bases at V and 2 bases at J, with 10 bases between. Germline V lookup: CDR1 LNHDA, CDR2 SQIVND (reference sequence). This CDR3 spans 13 amino acids. The CDR3 loop is CASSARVTYEQYF. CDR3 DNA (partial): TGTGCCAGTAGTGCGCGGGTCACCTACGAG.

At least ten counts were recorded for this clone. The read gets to within 3 residues of the CDR3 end, and the germline J gene fills in the rest. V usage is TRBV15 and J usage is TRBJ1-1, with TRBD1 as a possible D gene (6 bases). The length of the CDR3 is 12 residues. Per the germline V gene, CDR1 is LNHNV and CDR2 is YYDKDF (reference sequence). CDR3 DNA (partial): TGTGCCACCAGCAGATTTACAGGGGAA. Its protein product is CATSRFTGE. The entire CDR3 reads CATSRFTGEAFF.

At least ten counts were recorded for this clone. The read halts 3 residues ahead of the CDR3 end, with the missing end drawn from the germline J gene. The chain uses TRBV20-1 and TRBJ2-3, with 11 bases aligning to TRBD2. The CDR3 sequence is 15 residues long. The J segment lost 3 bases and the V segment lost 3 bases, leaving 5 bases of the junction unmatched. Looked up from germline, CDR1 is DFQATT and CDR2 is SNEGSKA (reference sequence). The CDR3 reads CSARPASGRTDTQYF. The sequenced part of the CDR3 DNA is TGCAGTGCTAGGCCCGCTAGCGGGAGGACAGATACG.

This clone was counted at least ten times. The read halts 3 residues ahead of the CDR3 end, with the missing end drawn from the germline J gene. The V and J genes are TRBV20-1 and TRBJ2-3; 13 nucleotides agree with TRBD2. The CDR3 is 15 residues long. The germline V gene has CDR1 DFQATT and CDR2 SNEGSKA (reference sequence). The V gene end was trimmed by 5 bases and the J gene end by 2 bases; junction bases not matched to a gene: 4. CDR3 protein: CSASGLAGITDTQYF. The DNA read from the CDR3 is TGCAGTGCTTCGGGACTAGCGGGAATCACAGATACG.